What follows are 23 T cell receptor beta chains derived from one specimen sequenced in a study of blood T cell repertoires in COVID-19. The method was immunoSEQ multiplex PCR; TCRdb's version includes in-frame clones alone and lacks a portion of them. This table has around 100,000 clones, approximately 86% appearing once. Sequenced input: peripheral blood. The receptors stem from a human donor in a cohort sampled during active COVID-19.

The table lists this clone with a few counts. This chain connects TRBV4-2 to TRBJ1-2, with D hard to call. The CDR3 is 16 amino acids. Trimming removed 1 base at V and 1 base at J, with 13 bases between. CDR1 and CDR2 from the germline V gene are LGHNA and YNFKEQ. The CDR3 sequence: CASSQAFGYLNYGYTF. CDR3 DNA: TGTGCCAGCAGCCAAGCTTTCGGGTACCTTAACTATGGCTACACCTTC.

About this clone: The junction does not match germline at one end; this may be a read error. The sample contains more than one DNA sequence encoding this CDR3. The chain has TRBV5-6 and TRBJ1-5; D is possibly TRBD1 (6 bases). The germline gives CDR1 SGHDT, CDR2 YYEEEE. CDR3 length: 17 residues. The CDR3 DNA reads TGTGCCAGTAGCTATGGACATGGGGGGGCCTCGGGTCAGCCCCAGCATTTT. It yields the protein CASSYGHGGASGQPQHF. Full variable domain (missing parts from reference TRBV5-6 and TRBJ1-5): DAGVTQSPTHLIKTRGQQVTLRCSPKSGHDTVSWYQQALGQGPQFIFQYYEEEERQRGNFPDRFSGHQFPNYSSELNVNALLLGDSALYLCASSYGHGGASGQPQHFGDGTRLSIL.

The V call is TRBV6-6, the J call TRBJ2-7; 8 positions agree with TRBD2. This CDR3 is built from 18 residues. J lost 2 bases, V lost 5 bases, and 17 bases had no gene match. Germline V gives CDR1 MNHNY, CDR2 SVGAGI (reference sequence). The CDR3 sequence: CASSPWSSGTGPAYEQYF. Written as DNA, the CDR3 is TGTGCCAGCAGTCCCTGGAGTAGCGGGACGGGTCCCGCCTACGAGCAGTACTTC.

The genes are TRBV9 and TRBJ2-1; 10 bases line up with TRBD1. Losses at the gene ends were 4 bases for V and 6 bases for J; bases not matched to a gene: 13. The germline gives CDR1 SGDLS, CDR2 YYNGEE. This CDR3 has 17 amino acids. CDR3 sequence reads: CASSPYPGTGVRNEQFF. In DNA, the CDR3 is TGTGCCAGCAGCCCTTACCCCGGGACAGGGGTCCGCAATGAGCAGTTCTTC. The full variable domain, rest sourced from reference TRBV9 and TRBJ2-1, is DSGVTQTPKHLITATGQRVTLRCSPRSGDLSVYWYQQSLDQGLQFLIQYYNGEERAKGNILERFSAQQFPDLHSELNLSSLELGDSALYFCASSPYPGTGVRNEQFFGPGTRLTVL.

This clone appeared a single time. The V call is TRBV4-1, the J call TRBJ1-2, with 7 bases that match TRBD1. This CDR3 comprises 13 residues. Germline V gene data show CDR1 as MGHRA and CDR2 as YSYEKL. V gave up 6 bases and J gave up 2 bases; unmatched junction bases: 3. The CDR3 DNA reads TGCGCCAGCAGTCCAGGGGGAAACTATGGCTACACCTTC. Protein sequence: CASSPGGNYGYTF.

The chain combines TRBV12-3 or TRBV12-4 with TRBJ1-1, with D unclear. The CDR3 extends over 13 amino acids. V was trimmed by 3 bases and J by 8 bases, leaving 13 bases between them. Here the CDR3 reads CASSFQAVLEAFF. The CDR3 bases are TGTGCCAGCAGTTTCCAGGCCGTGCTAGAAGCTTTCTTT.

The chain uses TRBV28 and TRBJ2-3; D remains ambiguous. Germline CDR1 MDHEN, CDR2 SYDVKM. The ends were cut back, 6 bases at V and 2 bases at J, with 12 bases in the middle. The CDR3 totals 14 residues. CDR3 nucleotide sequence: TGTGCCAGCAGGATAGGAGTGCCCACAGATACGCAGTATTTT. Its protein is CASRIGVPTDTQYF.

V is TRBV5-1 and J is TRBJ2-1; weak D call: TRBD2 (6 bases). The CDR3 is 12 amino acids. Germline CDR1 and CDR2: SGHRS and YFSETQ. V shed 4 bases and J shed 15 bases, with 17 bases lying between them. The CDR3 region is CASSPGTGAGFF. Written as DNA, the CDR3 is TGCGCCAGCAGCCCCGGTACGGGAGCGGGGTTCTTC.

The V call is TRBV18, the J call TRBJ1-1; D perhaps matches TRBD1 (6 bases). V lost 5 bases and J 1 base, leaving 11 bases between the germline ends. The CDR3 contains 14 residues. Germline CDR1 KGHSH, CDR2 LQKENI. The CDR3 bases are TGTGCCAGCTCAGTACAGGGATGGAACACTGAAGCTTTCTTT. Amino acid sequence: CASSVQGWNTEAFF.

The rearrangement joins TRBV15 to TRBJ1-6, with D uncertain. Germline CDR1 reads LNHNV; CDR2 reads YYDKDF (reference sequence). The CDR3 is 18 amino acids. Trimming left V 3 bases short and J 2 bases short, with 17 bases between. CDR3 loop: CATSSEEEGGPYNSPLHF. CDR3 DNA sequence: TGTGCCACCAGCAGCGAGGAGGAGGGAGGGCCCTATAATTCACCCCTCCACTTT.

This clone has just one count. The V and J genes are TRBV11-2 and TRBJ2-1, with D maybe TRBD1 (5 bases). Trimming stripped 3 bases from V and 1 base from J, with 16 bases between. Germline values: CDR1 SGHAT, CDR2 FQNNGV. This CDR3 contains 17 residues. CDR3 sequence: CASSFASGWGSYNEQFF. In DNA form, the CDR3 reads TGTGCCAGCAGCTTCGCGTCAGGGTGGGGATCCTACAATGAGCAGTTCTTC.

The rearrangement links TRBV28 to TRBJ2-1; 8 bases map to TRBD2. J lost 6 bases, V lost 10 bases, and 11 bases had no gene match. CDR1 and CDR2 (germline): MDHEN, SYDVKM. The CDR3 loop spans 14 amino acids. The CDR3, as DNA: TGTGCCACCGTTGGGCGGGAGGCCTCCAATGAGCAGTTCTTC. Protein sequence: CATVGREASNEQFF.

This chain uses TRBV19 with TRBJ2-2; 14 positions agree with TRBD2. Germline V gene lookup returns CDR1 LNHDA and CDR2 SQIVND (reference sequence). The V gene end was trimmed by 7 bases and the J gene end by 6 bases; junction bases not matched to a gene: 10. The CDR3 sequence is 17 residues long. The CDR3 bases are TGTGCCAGTACCGCTCCGGGACTAGCGGGAGAATCCGGGGAGCTGTTTTTT. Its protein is CASTAPGLAGESGELFF. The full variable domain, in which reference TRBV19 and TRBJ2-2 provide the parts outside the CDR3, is DGGITQSPKYLFRKEGQNVTLSCEQNLNHDAMYWYRQDPGQGLRLIYYSQIVNDFQKGDIAEGYSVSREKKESFPLTVTSAQKNPTAFYLCASTAPGLAGESGELFFGEGSRLTVL.

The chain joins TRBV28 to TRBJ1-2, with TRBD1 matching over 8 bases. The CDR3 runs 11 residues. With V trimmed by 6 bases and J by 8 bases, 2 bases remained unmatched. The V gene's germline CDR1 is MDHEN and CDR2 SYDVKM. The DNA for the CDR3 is TGTGCCAGCAGGACAGGGGTCGGCTACACCTTC. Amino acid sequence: CASRTGVGYTF.

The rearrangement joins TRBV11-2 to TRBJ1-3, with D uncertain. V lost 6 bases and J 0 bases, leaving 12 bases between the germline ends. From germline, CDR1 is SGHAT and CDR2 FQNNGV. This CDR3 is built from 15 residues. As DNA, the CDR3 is TGTGCCAGCAGGGTACGCACTAGCTCTGGAAACACCATATATTTT. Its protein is CASRVRTSSGNTIYF.

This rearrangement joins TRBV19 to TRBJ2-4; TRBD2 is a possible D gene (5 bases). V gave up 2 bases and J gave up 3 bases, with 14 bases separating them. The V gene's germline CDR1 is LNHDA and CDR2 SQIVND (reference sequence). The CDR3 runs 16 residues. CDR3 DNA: TGTGCCAGTAGTATACCCTGGACTCTGGACAAAAACATTCAGTACTTC. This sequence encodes CASSIPWTLDKNIQYF.

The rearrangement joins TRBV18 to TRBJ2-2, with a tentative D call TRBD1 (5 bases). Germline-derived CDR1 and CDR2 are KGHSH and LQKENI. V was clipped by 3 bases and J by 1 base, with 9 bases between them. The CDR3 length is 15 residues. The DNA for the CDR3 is TGTGCCAGCTCACCTACGACAGAGAACACCGGGGAGCTGTTTTTT. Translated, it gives CASSPTTENTGELFF.

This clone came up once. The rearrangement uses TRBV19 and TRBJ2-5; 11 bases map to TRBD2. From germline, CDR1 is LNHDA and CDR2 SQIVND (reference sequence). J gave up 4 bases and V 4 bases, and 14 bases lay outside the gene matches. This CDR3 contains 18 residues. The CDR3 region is CASSRGLAAYKHGETQYF. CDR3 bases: TGTGCCAGTAGTAGGGGACTAGCGGCATATAAACACGGAGAGACCCAGTACTTC.

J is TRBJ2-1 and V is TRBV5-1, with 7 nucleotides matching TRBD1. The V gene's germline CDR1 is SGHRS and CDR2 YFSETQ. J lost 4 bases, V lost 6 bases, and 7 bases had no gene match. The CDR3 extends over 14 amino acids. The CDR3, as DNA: TGCGCCAGCATCAGGGGGAACGGATACAATGAGCAGTTCTTC. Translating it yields CASIRGNGYNEQFF.

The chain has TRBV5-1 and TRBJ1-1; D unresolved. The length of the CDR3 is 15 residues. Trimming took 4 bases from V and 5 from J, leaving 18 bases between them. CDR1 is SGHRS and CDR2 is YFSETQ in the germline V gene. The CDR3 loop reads CASSGRLGLGTEAFF. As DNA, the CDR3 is TGCGCCAGCAGCGGGAGGTTGGGGTTAGGAACTGAAGCTTTCTTT.

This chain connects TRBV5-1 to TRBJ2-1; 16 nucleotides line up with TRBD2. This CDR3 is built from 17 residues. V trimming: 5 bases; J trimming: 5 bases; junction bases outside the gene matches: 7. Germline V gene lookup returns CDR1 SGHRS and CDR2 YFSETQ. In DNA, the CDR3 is TGCGCCAGCAGTCCGGGACTAGCGGGAGGGTCCGACAATGAGCAGTTCTTC. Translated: CASSPGLAGGSDNEQFF. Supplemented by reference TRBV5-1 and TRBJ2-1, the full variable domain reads KAGVTQTPRYLIKTRGQQVTLSCSPISGHRSVSWYQQTPGQGLQFLFEYFSETQRNKGNFPGRFSGRQFSNSRSEMNVSTLELGDSALYLCASSPGLAGGSDNEQFFGPGTRLTVL.

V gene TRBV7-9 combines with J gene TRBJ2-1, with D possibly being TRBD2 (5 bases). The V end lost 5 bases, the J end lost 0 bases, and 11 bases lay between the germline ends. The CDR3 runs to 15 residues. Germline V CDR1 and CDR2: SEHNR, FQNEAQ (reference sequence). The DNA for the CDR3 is TGTGCCAGCAGCCCGACCCGGGGCTCCTACAATGAGCAGTTCTTC. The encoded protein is CASSPTRGSYNEQFF.

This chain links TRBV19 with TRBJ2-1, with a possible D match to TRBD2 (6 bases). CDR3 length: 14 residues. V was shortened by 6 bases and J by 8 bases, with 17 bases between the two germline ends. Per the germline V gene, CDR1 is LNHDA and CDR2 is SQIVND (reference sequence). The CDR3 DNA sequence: TGTGCCAGTAGCCCACGTAGGAGGGGCGATGAGCAGTTCTTC. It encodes CASSPRRRGDEQFF.